This TCR beta chain was recovered during a study of blood T cell repertoires in COVID-19 (dated by TCRdb to about 2020). Notes on the research overall: The collaborator samples originated in the United States, Italy and Spain and spanned the acute and convalescent phases of COVID-19. Where available, HLA class I and class II types were obtained from metadata supplied by the sample provider rather than from assay-based typing. Samples came from the ongoing ImmuneRACE study (first 160 participants) plus 1,254 subjects from 6 global collaborators. The prospective study material was composed of cDNA or gDNA derived from T cells, B-cell-depleted T cells, or PBMCs. The repertoires were released in a freely available public database meant as a resource for research on the immune response to SARS-CoV-2. A de-identified subject ID, COVID-19 status, age in years and sex were almost always included in the sample metadata. Subjects who had been exposed to COVID-19, were actively infected with it, or had recovered from it provided the deeply sampled blood TCRbeta repertoires that made up the dataset.

Participants in the prospective study were enrolled through a virtual design, were aged roughly 18 to 90 years, and lived in roughly 24 United States geographic areas. In the prospective study, cohorts were assigned on the basis of participant-reported clinical history obtained from a screening survey and a study questionnaire. Recovered participants in ImmuneRACE Cohort 3 were defined as having two consecutive negative NP/OP PCR tests, clearance from a healthcare professional, or resolution of symptoms. In the prospective study, whole blood, serum and a nasopharyngeal or oropharyngeal swab were collected from each participant by mobile phlebotomists. Prospective study participants could optionally give additional blood draws and questionnaires over a roughly two-month period. Prospective study blood samples were shipped either frozen or at room temperature before DNA extraction. Overall study results and their limits: The quantity of clinical and demographic metadata differed by source and by participant and was supplied without curation.

In regard to this clone: No cognate antigen has been identified for it. Per-nucleotide qualities are absent, and no much larger clonotype sits a single base away.

TCRbeta CDR3 regions were amplified from genomic DNA using the immunoSEQ Assay, a bias-controlled multiplex PCR. In the original analysis: The number of nucleated cells in each sample was estimated from the amplification of reference gene primers within the assay. Sequence reads were collapsed and filtered to measure the absolute abundance of every unique TCRbeta CDR3 rearrangement. For each sample, productive Simpson clonality was calculated as the square root of Simpson's diversity index over productive rearrangements. TCRdb's version of the immuneACCESS table is confined to in-frame rearrangements and falls short of the full clone set. An unresolved V gene accounts for under half of the shortfall where checked; the remainder is of unknown origin. V, J and clone size were drawn from that table, and D and trimming were deduced from the DNA. The table for this sample lists approximately 200,000 clones; 81% of them were counted only once. Together, the top ten hold about 9% of the sample.

The TCR was taken from a man aged 40-49 years who had recovered from COVID-19. Sequenced: PBMCs or T cells enriched from blood (not recorded which).

The nucleotide sequence reads TGTGCCAGCAGCCCTAGGGGACGTGGGGGCCGGGCTGAAGCTTTCTTT. This translates into CASSPRGRGGRAEAFF. The V and J genes are TRBV3-1 (or the pseudogene TRBV3-2) and TRBJ1-1; TRBD1 is possibly the D segment (6 matching bases). The CDR3 goes from the cysteine to the phenylalanine over 16 residues. CDR3 DNA only is kept here, 48 bases in frame from base 1. V is reduced by 4 bases and J by 6 bases, leaving a spacing of 21 bases between them. Looking up the germline V gene (reference sequence) yields CDR1 LGHDT and CDR2 YNNKEL.